This T cell receptor beta chain appears in the sequencing data of a study of shared clonotypes between healthy human individuals. Original processing notes: Junction-only immunoSEQ data arrived without quality scores, meaning filtering differed. The method was immunoSEQ multiplex PCR; TCRdb's version includes in-frame clones alone and lacks a portion of them. V and J calls plus clone size are reproduced from that table; the DNA served to infer D and trimming. The table lists approximately 2.5 million clones, approximately 92% of them singletons. Donors were healthy HIV-negative adults without recent acute infections or vaccinations. A CD45RA+ naive subset and a CD45RA-negative memory subset were split from CD4+ cells. The V end lost 5 bases, the J end lost 2 bases, and 10 bases lay between the germline ends. Germline V gene lookup returns CDR1 MGHDK and CDR2 SYGVNS. The CDR3 is 14 amino acids.

The chain recombines TRBV25-1 with TRBJ1-3, with TRBD1 as a possible D gene (6 bases). This TCR was sampled from a man younger than 35 in good health. Sequenced material: naive CD4+ T cells sorted from blood. Subset here: CD45RA+ positively selected. The CDR3 bases are TGTGCCAGCAGTTCGGGGGGCCCTGGAAACACCATATATTTT. Translation gives CASSSGGPGNTIYF.